This TCR beta chain emerged from a study of T cell responses to AZD1222 COVID-19 vaccine. Repertoires were generated with immunoSEQ multiplex PCR, while TCRdb's copy carries only in-frame clones and drops some. The data contain 250,000 to 300,000 clones, 90% to 95% of them singletons. As concerns this clone: Its antigen is not known.

Study conclusions and caveats: White British people made up most donors, females outnumbered males, and clonal diversity was possibly underestimated. In all cases, repertoires were sampled only after the peak T cell response. Once two AZD1222 doses were given, Spike-specific TCR breadth and depth went up. Recipients of AZD1222 seropositive at baseline numbered only 6 or 7.

The sequencing used peripheral blood, collected 28 days after the second AZD1222 dose. The receptor comes from an adult who received the AZD1222 COVID-19 vaccine.

The CDR3 bases are TGTGCCAGTAGTATAAGGGCTAGCGGGGAAGAGACCCAGTACTTC. As protein: CASSIRASGEETQYF. The V call is TRBV19, the J call TRBJ2-5; 9 nucleotides line up with TRBD2. CDR1 is LNHDA and CDR2 is SQIVND in the germline V gene (reference sequence). V shed 2 bases, J shed 3 bases, and the junction held 4 bases outside the gene matches. This CDR3 region has 15 residues.